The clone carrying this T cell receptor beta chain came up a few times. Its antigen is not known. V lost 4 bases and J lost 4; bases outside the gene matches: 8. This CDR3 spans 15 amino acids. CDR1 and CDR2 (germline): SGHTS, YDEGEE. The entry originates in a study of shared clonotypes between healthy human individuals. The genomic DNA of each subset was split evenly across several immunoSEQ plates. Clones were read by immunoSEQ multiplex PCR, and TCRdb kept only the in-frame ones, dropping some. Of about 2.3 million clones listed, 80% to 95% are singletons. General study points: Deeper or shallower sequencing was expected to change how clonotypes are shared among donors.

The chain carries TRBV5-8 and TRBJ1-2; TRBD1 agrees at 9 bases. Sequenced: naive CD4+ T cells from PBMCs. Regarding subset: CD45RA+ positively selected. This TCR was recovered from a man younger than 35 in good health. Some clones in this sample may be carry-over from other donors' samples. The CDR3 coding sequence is TGTGCCAGCAGCAGGACCGGGACAGGGACCTATGGCTACACCTTC. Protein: CASSRTGTGTYGYTF.